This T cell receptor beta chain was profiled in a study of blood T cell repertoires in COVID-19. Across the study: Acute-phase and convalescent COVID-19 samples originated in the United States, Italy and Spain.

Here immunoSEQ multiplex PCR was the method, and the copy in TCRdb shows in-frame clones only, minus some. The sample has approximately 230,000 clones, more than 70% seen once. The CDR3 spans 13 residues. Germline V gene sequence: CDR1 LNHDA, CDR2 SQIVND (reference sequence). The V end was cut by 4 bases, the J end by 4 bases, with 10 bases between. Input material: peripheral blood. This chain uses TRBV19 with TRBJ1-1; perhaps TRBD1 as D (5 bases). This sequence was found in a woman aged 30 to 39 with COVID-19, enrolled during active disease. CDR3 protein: CASSTGGSTEAFF. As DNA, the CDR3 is TGTGCCAGTAGTACGGGGGGGAGCACTGAAGCTTTCTTT.